These 31 T cell receptor beta chains were all obtained from the same sample, sequenced in a study of T cell responses to AZD1222 COVID-19 vaccine. The assay was immunoSEQ multiplex PCR, and TCRdb's table has in-frame clones only and misses some. The table records over 150,000 clones, around 90% of them present only once. Sample: peripheral blood, taken 28 days after the second AZD1222 dose. The receptor set was obtained from an adult who received the AZD1222 COVID-19 vaccine.

This clone was observed a handful of times. The chain joins TRBV6-5 to TRBJ2-7; 7 positions match TRBD1. The CDR3 runs to 16 residues. The V and J ends lost 3 bases and 2 bases, in that order; junction bases with no gene match: 10. The germline V gene has CDR1 MNHEY and CDR2 SVGAGI. The CDR3, as DNA: TGTGCCAGCAGTTATAAGTTTGCAGGGGGAGCCTACGAGCAGTACTTC. This gives the protein CASSYKFAGGAYEQYF.

The chain combines TRBV9 with TRBJ1-3, with D unclear. Germline V gives CDR1 SGDLS, CDR2 YYNGEE. Trimming shortened V by 3 bases and J by 2 bases, and 15 bases separated the two germline ends. The CDR3 consists of 16 residues. DNA of the CDR3: TGTGCCAGCAGCGCCACCTCCACATCGACTGGAAACACCATATATTTT. It yields the protein CASSATSTSTGNTIYF.

The chain is built from TRBV11-3 and TRBJ2-3, with D tentatively TRBD1 (5 bases). V was clipped by 1 base and J by 4 bases, with 18 bases between them. The CDR3 covers 17 residues. In germline, CDR1 is SGHNT, CDR2 YENEEA. The CDR3 region is CASSLGAGSRRADTQYF. CDR3 bases: TGTGCCAGCAGCTTAGGCGCCGGGTCCCGCAGGGCAGATACGCAGTATTTT.

The V call is TRBV12-3 or TRBV12-4, the J call TRBJ1-2; D is possibly TRBD1 (5 bases). Trimming took off 6 bases at V and 7 bases at J, with 9 bases between the two ends. CDR3 length: 11 residues. The CDR3 here is CASSQRGGYTF. The CDR3 region has the DNA TGTGCCAGCAGCCAAAGGGGTGGCTACACCTTC.

V is TRBV9 and J is TRBJ2-7; the D gene is possibly TRBD1 (6 bases). The CDR3 sequence is 15 residues long. Between the trimmed V and J ends, which lost 5 bases and 2 bases, there was a span of 17 bases. CDR1 is SGDLS and CDR2 is YYNGEE in the germline V gene. CDR3 sequence: CASSTRGSSTYEQYF. CDR3 sequence (DNA): TGTGCCAGCAGTACTAGGGGGTCTTCGACCTACGAGCAGTACTTC.

This rearrangement joins TRBV21-1 to TRBJ2-7; TRBD1 reflects the table's D call only, with no check against the DNA. TRBV21-1 counts as a pseudogene. This CDR3 spans 14 amino acids. CDR3 nucleotide sequence: TGTGCCAGCAGCAGAGACAGGGGGCCCTACGAGCAGTACTTC. It is translated as CASSRDRGPYEQYF.

The rearrangement joins TRBV27 to TRBJ2-1, with TRBD1 matching 10 bases. The germline CDR1 and CDR2 sequences are MNHEY and SMNVEV (reference sequence). With 6 bases clipped from V and 5 bases from J, the junction kept 7 bases outside the gene matches. The CDR3 totals 15 residues. The CDR3 sequence is CASSPDRGPNNEQFF. The CDR3 nucleotides are TGTGCCAGCAGCCCTGACAGGGGGCCAAACAATGAGCAGTTCTTC.

The rearrangement joins TRBV6-2 or TRBV6-3 to TRBJ2-5; 10 bases align to TRBD1. After removal of 5 bases from V and 5 bases from J, the junction contained 8 bases not matched to a gene. The CDR3 contains 15 residues. Germline CDR1 reads MNHEY; CDR2 reads SVGEGT. DNA of the CDR3: TGTGCCAGCAGTCCGTTGACAGGGGGCCCGGAGACCCAGTACTTC. Encoded protein: CASSPLTGGPETQYF.

This chain uses TRBV29-1 with TRBJ2-3; D perhaps matches TRBD2 (5 bases). V was clipped by 5 bases and J by 5 bases, with 17 bases between them. This CDR3 has 14 amino acids. The germline V gene has CDR1 SQVTM and CDR2 ANQGSEA. CDR3 sequence reads: CSVPLRRTLDTQYF. CDR3 sequence (DNA): TGCAGCGTTCCTCTCCGTCGGACTCTAGATACGCAGTATTTT.

This clone was counted a single time. This chain connects TRBV6-5 to TRBJ1-4; 7 bases map to TRBD1. CDR1 is MNHEY, CDR2 SVGAGI, per germline. Germline trimming cut 5 bases from V and 8 bases from J; bases unmatched to any gene: 11. The CDR3 spans 15 residues. The CDR3 DNA follows: TGTGCCAGCAGTAAACGACAGGGACGAGAGGAAAAACTGTTTTTT. Its translation: CASSKRQGREEKLFF.

This chain uses TRBV7-9 with TRBJ2-2, with 7 bases identical to TRBD1. Losses at the gene ends were 5 bases for V and 4 bases for J; bases not matched to a gene: 10. Germline assignment: CDR1 SEHNR and CDR2 FQNEAQ (reference sequence). CDR3 length equals 16 residues. In DNA, the CDR3 is TGTGCCAGCAGCGCACTTAACAGGGGTCTCACCGGGGAGCTGTTTTTT. Protein: CASSALNRGLTGELFF. The full variable domain, with the rest looked up from reference TRBV7-9 and TRBJ2-2, is DTGVSQNPRHKITKRGQNVTFRCDPISEHNRLYWYRQTLGQGPEFLTYFQNEAQLEKSRLLSDRFSAERPKGSFSTLEIQRTEQGDSAMYLCASSALNRGLTGELFFGEGSRLTVL.

The V call is TRBV14, the J call TRBJ2-3, with 7 positions matching TRBD2. The germline V gene encodes CDR1 SGHDN and CDR2 FVKESK. The CDR3 is 12 amino acids. The junction had 1 base not matched to a gene; V was cut back by 1 base and J by 9 bases. The CDR3 sequence: CASSQVGGTQYF. In DNA form, the CDR3 reads TGTGCCAGCAGCCAAGTGGGGGGGACGCAGTATTTT.

CDR3 residues: CASSLERTGVSGYTF. DNA of the CDR3: TGTGCCAGCAGTTTAGAACGGACAGGGGTTTCTGGCTACACCTTC. The chain recombines TRBV27 with TRBJ1-2, with 9 bases lining up with TRBD1. With 2 bases clipped from V and 7 bases from J, the junction kept 8 bases outside the gene matches. Germline CDR1 reads MNHEY; CDR2 reads SMNVEV (reference sequence). This CDR3 region has 15 residues.

CDR3 amino acids: CASSVAGPNYGYTF. CDR3 DNA sequence: TGTGCCAGCAGCGTAGCCGGGCCGAACTATGGCTACACCTTC. J is TRBJ1-2 and V is TRBV9; D not resolved. CDR3 size: 14 residues. Germline V gene data show CDR1 as SGDLS and CDR2 as YYNGEE. V was shortened by 0 bases and J by 2 bases, with 8 bases between the two germline ends. Based on the CDR3 plus reference TRBV9 and TRBJ1-2, the full variable domain is DSGVTQTPKHLITATGQRVTLRCSPRSGDLSVYWYQQSLDQGLQFLIQYYNGEERAKGNILERFSAQQFPDLHSELNLSSLELGDSALYFCASSVAGPNYGYTFGSGTRLTVV.

The V and J genes are TRBV19 and TRBJ2-3, with 8 nucleotides matching TRBD2. V was pared by 1 base and J by 5 bases, with 2 bases of the junction left unmatched. This CDR3 comprises 14 residues. Germline CDR1 reads LNHDA; CDR2 reads SQIVND (reference sequence). In nucleotides, the CDR3 is TGTGCCAGTAGTATAGGCGGGGGGCGAGATACGCAGTATTTT. This translates into CASSIGGGRDTQYF.

The chain is built from TRBV11-3 and TRBJ2-2, with 10 bases aligning to TRBD2. J gave up 4 bases and V 5 bases, and 10 bases lay outside the gene matches. Germline-derived CDR1 and CDR2 are SGHNT and YENEEA. This CDR3 is 17 amino acids long. The CDR3 sequence is CASSRASGGAGTGELFF. The DNA of the CDR3 is TGTGCCAGCAGCCGGGCCAGCGGGGGGGCGGGCACCGGGGAGCTGTTTTTT.

This rearrangement joins TRBV30 to TRBJ1-2, with TRBD1 matching 7 bases. V lost 5 bases and J lost 3; bases outside the gene matches: 6. Germline assignment: CDR1 GTSNPN and CDR2 SVGIG (reference sequence). The CDR3 contains 13 residues. CDR3 nucleotides: TGTGCCTGGGGTGACAGGGCTGACTATGGCTACACCTTC. This translates into CAWGDRADYGYTF.

The V call is TRBV3-1 (or the pseudogene TRBV3-2), the J call TRBJ2-2, with D perhaps matching TRBD1 (6 bases). Per germline, CDR1 LGHDT and CDR2 YNNKEL (reference sequence). This CDR3 is built from 12 residues. V shed 4 bases and J shed 8 bases, with 8 bases lying between them. The CDR3 is CASSLRGGELFF. The CDR3, as DNA: TGTGCCAGCAGCCTCAGGGGTGGGGAGCTGTTTTTT.

The chain uses TRBV11-2 and TRBJ1-2; no clear D gene. From germline, CDR1 is SGHAT and CDR2 FQNNGV. The length of the CDR3 is 15 residues. With 0 bases removed from V and 5 bases from J, the gap between germline ends came to 13 bases. The DNA of the CDR3 is TGTGCCAGCAGCTTAGACGGGCAGTTTGTTTATGGCTACACCTTC. It codes for CASSLDGQFVYGYTF.

The chain uses TRBV19 and TRBJ1-2, with 7 bases matching TRBD1. The length of the CDR3 is 14 residues. Unmatched junction bases numbered 10, after V lost 4 bases and J lost 8 bases. Per the germline V gene, CDR1 is LNHDA and CDR2 is SQIVND (reference sequence). The CDR3 loop is CASSTLQGQEGYTF. Written as DNA, the CDR3 is TGTGCCAGTAGTACCTTACAGGGGCAGGAGGGCTACACCTTC.

V usage is TRBV29-1 and J usage is TRBJ2-2; the D call may be TRBD1 or TRBD2 (6 bases each). The CDR3 extends over 13 amino acids. Germline loops: CDR1 SQVTM, CDR2 ANQGSEA. CDR3 in amino acids: CAGGRGGTGELFF. As DNA, the CDR3 is TGCGCTGGGGGCAGGGGAGGCACCGGGGAGCTGTTTTTT.

The chain uses TRBV5-4 and TRBJ2-1, with 11 bases aligning to TRBD2. V lost 2 bases to trimming and J lost 10 bases; unmatched junction nucleotides: 2. Germline V gives CDR1 SGHNT, CDR2 YYREEE (reference sequence). This CDR3 has 13 residues. The CDR3 coding sequence is TGTGCCAGCAGCTTTCTAGCGGGGGGAGAGCAGTTCTTC. Its protein is CASSFLAGGEQFF.

This sequence joins TRBV6-5 and TRBJ1-5; tentative D call: TRBD1 (5 bases). The CDR3 is 14 amino acids. V was clipped by 8 bases and J by 6 bases, with 17 bases between them. Germline lookup yields CDR1 MNHEY and CDR2 SVGAGI. DNA of the CDR3: TGTGCCAGCGGTATCGCAGGGCAGGGTCAGCCCCAGCATTTT. Translated: CASGIAGQGQPQHF.

The chain's CDR3 is CASSERAGRTSDLNLFF. Written as DNA, the CDR3 is TGTGCCAGCAGTGAAAGGGCAGGGAGGACTTCTGATCTGAATCTGTTTTTT. The chain employs TRBV6-1 and TRBJ1-4; D is possibly TRBD1 (5 bases). The V gene's germline CDR1 is MNHNS and CDR2 SASEGT. This CDR3 is built from 17 residues. The germline V and J ends were trimmed by 2 bases and 14 bases, with 27 bases remaining between them.

This clone was seen just once. The genes are TRBV6-5 and TRBJ2-7; possible D gene TRBD2, 6 bases. This CDR3 has 15 residues. Trimming took 6 bases from V and 0 from J, leaving 15 bases between them. Germline V lookup: CDR1 MNHEY, CDR2 SVGAGI. In DNA, the CDR3 is TGTGCCAGCAGCCCCATGGGGGGTAGCTCCTACGAGCAGTACTTC. Protein product: CASSPMGGSSYEQYF.

The chain couples TRBV2 to TRBJ2-5; D gene ambiguous. Germline assignment: CDR1 SNHLY and CDR2 FYNNEI. Trimming shortened V by 7 bases and J by 2 bases, and 14 bases separated the two germline ends. This CDR3 spans 14 amino acids. CDR3 residues: CASNSVGLQETQYF. In DNA, the CDR3 is TGTGCCAGCAATTCGGTCGGGCTGCAAGAGACCCAGTACTTC.

The V call is TRBV5-1, the J call TRBJ1-2, with 7 positions matching TRBD1. CDR3 length: 14 amino acids. Unmatched junction bases numbered 9, after V lost 4 bases and J lost 6 bases. The V gene's germline CDR1 is SGHRS and CDR2 YFSETQ. The CDR3: CASSGETGSNGYTF. CDR3 in DNA: TGCGCCAGCAGCGGAGAGACAGGGAGCAATGGCTACACCTTC.

The chain uses TRBV7-8 and TRBJ1-2, with D uncertain. The germline V and J ends were trimmed by 5 bases and 8 bases, with 15 bases remaining between them. Germline V gene sequence: CDR1 SGHVS, CDR2 FQNEAQ. CDR3 length: 13 residues. The CDR3 DNA reads as TGTGCCAGCAGCCCGCCGGGTTCGGTAGGCTACACCTTC. Translation: CASSPPGSVGYTF. The full variable domain, rest sourced from reference TRBV7-8 and TRBJ1-2, is GAGVSQSPRYKVAKRGQDVALRCDPISGHVSLFWYQQALGQGPEFLTYFQNEAQLDKSGLPSDRFFAERPEGSVSTLKIQRTQQEDSAVYLCASSPPGSVGYTFGSGTRLTVV.

This chain links TRBV9 with TRBJ1-2, with TRBD1 matching 7 bases. Germline V gene lookup returns CDR1 SGDLS and CDR2 YYNGEE. The CDR3 runs to 13 residues. V was pared by 4 bases and J by 8 bases, with 8 bases of the junction left unmatched. CDR3 nucleotide sequence: TGTGCCAGCAGCCCAGGGGGGAGTGGCGGCTACACCTTC. Its protein product is CASSPGGSGGYTF. Using reference TRBV9 and TRBJ1-2 for the parts outside the CDR3, the full variable domain is DSGVTQTPKHLITATGQRVTLRCSPRSGDLSVYWYQQSLDQGLQFLIQYYNGEERAKGNILERFSAQQFPDLHSELNLSSLELGDSALYFCASSPGGSGGYTFGSGTRLTVV.

This chain connects TRBV5-1 to TRBJ2-7; D is unclear. Germline CDR1 and CDR2: SGHRS and YFSETQ. The V end lost 4 bases, the J end lost 2 bases, and 10 bases lay between the germline ends. The length of the CDR3 is 13 residues. The CDR3 DNA sequence: TGCGCCAGCAGCGGCGTCGACCCCTACGAGCAGTACTTC. It yields the protein CASSGVDPYEQYF.

J is TRBJ1-6 and V is TRBV9; tentative D call: TRBD1 (6 bases). The V gene's germline CDR1 is SGDLS and CDR2 YYNGEE. V gave up 2 bases and J gave up 10 bases, with 16 bases separating them. The CDR3 contains 15 residues. As DNA, the CDR3 is TGTGCCAGCAGCGTTGGACACAGGGATTGGTCACCCCTCCACTTT. As protein: CASSVGHRDWSPLHF.